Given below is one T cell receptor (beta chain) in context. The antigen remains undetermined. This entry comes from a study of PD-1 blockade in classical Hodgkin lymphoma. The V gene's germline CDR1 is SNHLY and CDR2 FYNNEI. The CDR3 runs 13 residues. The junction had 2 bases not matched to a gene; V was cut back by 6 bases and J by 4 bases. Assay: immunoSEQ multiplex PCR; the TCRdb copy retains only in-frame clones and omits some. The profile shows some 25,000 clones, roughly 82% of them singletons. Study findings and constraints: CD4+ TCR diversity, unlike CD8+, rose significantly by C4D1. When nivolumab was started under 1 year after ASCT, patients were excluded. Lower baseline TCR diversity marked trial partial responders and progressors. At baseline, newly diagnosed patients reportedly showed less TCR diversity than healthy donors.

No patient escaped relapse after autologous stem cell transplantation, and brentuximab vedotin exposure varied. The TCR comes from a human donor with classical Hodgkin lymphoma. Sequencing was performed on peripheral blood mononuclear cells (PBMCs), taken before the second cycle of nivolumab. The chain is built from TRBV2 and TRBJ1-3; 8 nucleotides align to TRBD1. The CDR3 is CASRDREGNTIYF. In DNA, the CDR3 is TGTGCCAGCAGGGACAGGGAAGGAAACACCATATATTTT.